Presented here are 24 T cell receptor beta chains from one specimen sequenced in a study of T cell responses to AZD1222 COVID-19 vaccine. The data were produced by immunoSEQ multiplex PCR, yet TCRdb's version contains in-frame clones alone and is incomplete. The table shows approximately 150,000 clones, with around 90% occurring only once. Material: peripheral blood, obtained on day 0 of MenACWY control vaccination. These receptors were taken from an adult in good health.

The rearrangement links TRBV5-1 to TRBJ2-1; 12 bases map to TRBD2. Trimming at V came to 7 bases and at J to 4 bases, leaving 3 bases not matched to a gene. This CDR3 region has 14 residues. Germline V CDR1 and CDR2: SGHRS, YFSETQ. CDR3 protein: CASQLAGGYNEQFF. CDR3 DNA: TGCGCCAGCCAGCTAGCGGGAGGGTACAATGAGCAGTTCTTC. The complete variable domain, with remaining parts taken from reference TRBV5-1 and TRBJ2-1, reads KAGVTQTPRYLIKTRGQQVTLSCSPISGHRSVSWYQQTPGQGLQFLFEYFSETQRNKGNFPGRFSGRQFSNSRSEMNVSTLELGDSALYLCASQLAGGYNEQFFGPGTRLTVL.

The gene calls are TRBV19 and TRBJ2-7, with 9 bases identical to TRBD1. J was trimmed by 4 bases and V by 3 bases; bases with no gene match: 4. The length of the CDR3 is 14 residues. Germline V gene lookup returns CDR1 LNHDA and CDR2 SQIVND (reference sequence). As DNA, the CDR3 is TGTGCCAGTAGTATTATGGACAGGGGATACGAGCAGTACTTC. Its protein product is CASSIMDRGYEQYF.

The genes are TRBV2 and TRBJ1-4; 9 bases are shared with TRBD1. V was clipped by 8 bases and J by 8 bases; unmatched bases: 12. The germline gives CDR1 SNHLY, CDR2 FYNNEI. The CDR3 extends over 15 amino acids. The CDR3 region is CASYPPGQGGEKLFF. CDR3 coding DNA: TGTGCCAGCTATCCCCCGGGACAGGGTGGGGAAAAACTGTTTTTT.

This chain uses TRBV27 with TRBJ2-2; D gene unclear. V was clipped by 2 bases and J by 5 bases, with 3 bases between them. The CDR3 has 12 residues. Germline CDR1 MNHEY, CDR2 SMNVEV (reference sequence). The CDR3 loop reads CASSLRTGELFF. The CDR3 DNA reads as TGTGCCAGCAGTTTAAGAACCGGGGAGCTGTTTTTT.

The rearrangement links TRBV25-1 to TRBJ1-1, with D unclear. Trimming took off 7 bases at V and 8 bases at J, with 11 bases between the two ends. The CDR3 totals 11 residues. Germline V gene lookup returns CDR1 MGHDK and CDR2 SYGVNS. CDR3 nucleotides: TGTGCCAGCATGCTTTCTTCGGAAGCTTTCTTT. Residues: CASMLSSEAFF.

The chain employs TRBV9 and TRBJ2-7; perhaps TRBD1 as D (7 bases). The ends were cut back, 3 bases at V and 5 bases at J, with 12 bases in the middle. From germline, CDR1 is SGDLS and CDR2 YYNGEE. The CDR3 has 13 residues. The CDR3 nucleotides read TGTGCCAGCAGCGAGACAGGGAGGAACGAGCAGTACTTC. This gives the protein CASSETGRNEQYF.

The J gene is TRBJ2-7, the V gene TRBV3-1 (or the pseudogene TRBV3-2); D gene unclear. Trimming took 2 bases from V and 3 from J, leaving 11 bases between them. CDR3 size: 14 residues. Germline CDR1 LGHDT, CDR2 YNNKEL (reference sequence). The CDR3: CASSQHRVDYEQYF. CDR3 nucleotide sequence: TGTGCCAGCAGCCAACACCGGGTCGACTACGAGCAGTACTTC.

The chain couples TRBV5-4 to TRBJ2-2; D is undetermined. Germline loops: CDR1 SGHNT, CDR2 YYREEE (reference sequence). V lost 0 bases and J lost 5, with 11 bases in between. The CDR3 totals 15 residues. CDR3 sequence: CASSLGSTVTGELFF. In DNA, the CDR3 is TGTGCCAGCAGCTTGGGTAGCACGGTGACCGGGGAGCTGTTTTTT.

As DNA, the CDR3 is TGTGCCAGCAGCCTTAGGGGGCAGGGTTATACCGAAGCCTACGAGCAGTACTTC. Its translation is CASSLRGQGYTEAYEQYF. The rearrangement uses TRBV27 and TRBJ2-7; 7 bases fit TRBD1. J was trimmed by 2 bases and V by 6 bases; bases with no gene match: 19. Germline lookup yields CDR1 MNHEY and CDR2 SMNVEV (reference sequence). The CDR3 has 18 residues.

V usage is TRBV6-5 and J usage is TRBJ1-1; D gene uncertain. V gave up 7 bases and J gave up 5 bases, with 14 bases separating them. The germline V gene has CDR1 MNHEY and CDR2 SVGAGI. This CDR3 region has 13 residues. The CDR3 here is CASMETLGTEAFF. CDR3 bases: TGTGCCAGCATGGAAACCCTGGGGACTGAAGCTTTCTTT.

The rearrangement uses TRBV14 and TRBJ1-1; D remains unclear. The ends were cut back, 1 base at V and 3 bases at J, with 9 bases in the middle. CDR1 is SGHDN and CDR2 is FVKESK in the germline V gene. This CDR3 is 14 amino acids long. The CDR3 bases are TGTGCCAGCAGCCAAGTTAGGGCGGACACTGAAGCTTTCTTT. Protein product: CASSQVRADTEAFF.

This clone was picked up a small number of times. This CDR3 reads CASSSEGTGPNYGYTF. The CDR3 DNA sequence: TGTGCCAGCAGCTCCGAGGGGACAGGGCCGAACTATGGCTACACCTTC. V usage is TRBV7-9 and J usage is TRBJ1-2; 9 positions match TRBD1. CDR1 SEHNR and CDR2 FQNEAQ come from the germline V gene (reference sequence). CDR3 size: 16 residues. Losses at the gene ends were 4 bases for V and 2 bases for J; bases not matched to a gene: 8.

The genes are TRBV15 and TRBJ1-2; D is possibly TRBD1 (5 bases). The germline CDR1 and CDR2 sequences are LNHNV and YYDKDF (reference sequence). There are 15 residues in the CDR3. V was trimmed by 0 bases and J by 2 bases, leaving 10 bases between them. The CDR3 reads CATSREAGLNYGYTF. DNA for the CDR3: TGTGCCACCAGCAGAGAGGCAGGGTTGAACTATGGCTACACCTTC. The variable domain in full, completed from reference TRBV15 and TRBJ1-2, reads DAMVIQNPRYQVTQFGKPVTLSCSQTLNHNVMYWYQQKSSQAPKLLFHYYDKDFNNEADTPDNFQSRRPNTSFCFLDIRSPGLGDTAMYLCATSREAGLNYGYTFGSGTRLTVV.

CDR3 residues: CASSLALGREGNTIYF. CDR3 DNA: TGCGCCAGCAGCTTGGCCTTGGGGCGAGAGGGAAACACCATATATTTT. The V and J genes are TRBV5-1 and TRBJ1-3, with D possibly TRBD1 on 5 matching bases. The CDR3 has 16 amino acids. V dropped 0 bases and J dropped 4 bases, with 14 bases sitting between them. Germline lookup yields CDR1 SGHRS and CDR2 YFSETQ.

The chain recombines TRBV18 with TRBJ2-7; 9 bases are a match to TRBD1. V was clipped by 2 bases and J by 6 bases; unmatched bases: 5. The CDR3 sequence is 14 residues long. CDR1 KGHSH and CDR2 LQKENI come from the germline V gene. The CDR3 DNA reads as TGTGCCAGCTCACCAGGGACAGGGTCTCGCGAGCAGTACTTC. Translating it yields CASSPGTGSREQYF. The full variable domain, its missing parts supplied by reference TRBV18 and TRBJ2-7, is NAGVMQNPRHLVRRRGQEARLRCSPMKGHSHVYWYRQLPEEGLKFMVYLQKENIIDESGMPKERFSAEFPKEGPSILRIQQVVRGDSAAYFCASSPGTGSREQYFGPGTRLTVT.

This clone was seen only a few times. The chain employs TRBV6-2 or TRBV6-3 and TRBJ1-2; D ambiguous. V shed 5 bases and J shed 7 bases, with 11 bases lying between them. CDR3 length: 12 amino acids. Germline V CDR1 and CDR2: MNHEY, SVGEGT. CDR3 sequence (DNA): TGTGCCAGCAGTGCCCCAGCGCGTGGCTACACCTTC. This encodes CASSAPARGYTF.

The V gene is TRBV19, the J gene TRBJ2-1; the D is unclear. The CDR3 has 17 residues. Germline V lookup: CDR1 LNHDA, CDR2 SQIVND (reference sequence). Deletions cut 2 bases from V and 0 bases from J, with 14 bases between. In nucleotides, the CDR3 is TGTGCCAGTAGTATACAGACTGGTAGTCTCTCCTACAATGAGCAGTTCTTC. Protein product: CASSIQTGSLSYNEQFF.

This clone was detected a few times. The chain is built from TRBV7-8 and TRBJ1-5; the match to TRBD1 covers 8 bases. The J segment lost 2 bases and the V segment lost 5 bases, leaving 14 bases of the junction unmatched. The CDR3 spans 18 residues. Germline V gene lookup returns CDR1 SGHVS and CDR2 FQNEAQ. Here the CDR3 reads CASSPGQVLRGGNQPQHF. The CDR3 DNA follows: TGTGCCAGCAGCCCGGGACAGGTCCTCCGGGGGGGCAATCAGCCCCAGCATTTT.

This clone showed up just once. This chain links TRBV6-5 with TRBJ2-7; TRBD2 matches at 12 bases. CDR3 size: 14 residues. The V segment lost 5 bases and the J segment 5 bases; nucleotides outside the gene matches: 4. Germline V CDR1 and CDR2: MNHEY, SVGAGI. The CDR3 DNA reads TGTGCCAGCAGTCTAGCGGGAGGGCCCCACGAGCAGTACTTC. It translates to CASSLAGGPHEQYF.

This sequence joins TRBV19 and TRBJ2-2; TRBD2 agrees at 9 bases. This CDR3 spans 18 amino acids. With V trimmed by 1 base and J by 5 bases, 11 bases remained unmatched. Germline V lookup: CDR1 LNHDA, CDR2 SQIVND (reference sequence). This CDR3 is CASSIVSGGLAGTGELFF. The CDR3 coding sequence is TGTGCCAGTAGTATAGTCAGTGGGGGGCTAGCGGGAACCGGGGAGCTGTTTTTT.

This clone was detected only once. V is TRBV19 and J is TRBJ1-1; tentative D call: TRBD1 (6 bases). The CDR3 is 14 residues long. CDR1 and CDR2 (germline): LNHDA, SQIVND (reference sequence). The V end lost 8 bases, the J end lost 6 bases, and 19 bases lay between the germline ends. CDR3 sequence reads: CASSVSGAIAEAFF. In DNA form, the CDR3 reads TGTGCCAGTTCCGTCTCAGGGGCTATCGCTGAAGCTTTCTTT.

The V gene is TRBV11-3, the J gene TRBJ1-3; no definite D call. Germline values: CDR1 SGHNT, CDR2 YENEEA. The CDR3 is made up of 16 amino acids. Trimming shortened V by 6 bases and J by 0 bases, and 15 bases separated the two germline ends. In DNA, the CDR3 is TGTGCCAGCAGTCTAACGGACCCGCGCTCTGGAAACACCATATATTTT. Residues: CASSLTDPRSGNTIYF.

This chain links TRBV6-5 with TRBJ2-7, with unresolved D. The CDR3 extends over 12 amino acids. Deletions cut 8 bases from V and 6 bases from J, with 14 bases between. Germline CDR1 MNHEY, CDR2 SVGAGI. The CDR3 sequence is CASGPPFVEQYF. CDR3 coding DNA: TGTGCCAGCGGGCCCCCCTTTGTCGAGCAGTACTTC.

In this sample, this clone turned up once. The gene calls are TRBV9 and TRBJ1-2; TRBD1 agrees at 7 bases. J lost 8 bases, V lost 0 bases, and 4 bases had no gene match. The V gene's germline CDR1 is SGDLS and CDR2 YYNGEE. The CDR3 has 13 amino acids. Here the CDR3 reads CASSVVRGGGYTF. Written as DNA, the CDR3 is TGTGCCAGCAGCGTAGTCAGGGGGGGAGGCTACACCTTC.